This TCR beta chain emerged from a study of T cells after yellow fever vaccination. About the research overall: With SMART-Seq v4 Ultra Low Input, the fractions containing low cell numbers were prepared.

Germline V CDR1 and CDR2: SGHRS, YFSETQ. The CDR3 loop spans 15 amino acids. Trimming removed 1 base at V and 4 bases at J, with 13 bases between. As TCR cDNA was made by 5'RACE template switching, a universal primer site and UMIs were added. Each CDR3 protein is one row after TCRdb ran MiXCR on the 5' RACE reads. The sample lists 500,000 to 650,000 distinct CDR3 sequences, about a sixth seen once, with approximately 15% in the top ten. This clonotype came up a few times. What it recognizes is unknown. The study, taken as a whole, reports: The study re-detected most primary-vaccination clones after the booster (around 96% CD4, approximately 88% CD8).

The sequence was collected from a man aged 18 to 30 who received the YFV17D yellow fever vaccine. The chain employs TRBV5-1 and TRBJ2-3; the D gene is possibly TRBD2 (7 bases). The specimen comprised PBMCs, sampled about 5 days after the first yellow fever vaccination. The CDR3 is CASSLLRGQADTQYF. The CDR3 coding sequence is TGCGCCAGCAGCTTGCTGCGGGGGCAGGCAGATACGCAGTATTTT. Looking up the rest from reference TRBV5-1 and TRBJ2-3 gives the full variable domain: KAGVTQTPRYLIKTRGQQVTLSCSPISGHRSVSWYQQTPGQGLQFLFEYFSETQRNKGNFPGRFSGRQFSNSRSEMNVSTLELGDSALYLCASSLLRGQADTQYFGPGTRLTVL.